This passage covers 18 T cell receptor beta chains from one sample sequenced in a study of cytomegalovirus exposure and HLA in healthy donors. Vbeta (60) and Jbeta (13) primers were used in the PCR. Profiled with immunoSEQ multiplex PCR; TCRdb holds only in-frame clones, not every one. Among some 210,000 clones listed, about 87% were seen once. Material for sequencing was PBMCs. The receptors were gathered from a man between 25 and 39 years old in good health and CMV-seronegative.

The genes are TRBV10-3 and TRBJ2-7; a possible D gene is TRBD2 (6 bases). The CDR3 has 15 amino acids. Trimming cost V 0 bases and J 6 bases, with 15 bases left between them. Germline assignment: CDR1 ENHRY and CDR2 SYGVKD. CDR3 nucleotides: TGTGCCATCAGTGAGTCTGCCGGAGGGTTGGGCGAGCAGTACTTC. Protein product: CAISESAGGLGEQYF.

The chain is built from TRBV4-2 and TRBJ2-1; 8 positions agree with TRBD2. V trimming: 1 base; J trimming: 5 bases; junction bases outside the gene matches: 10. This CDR3 spans 17 amino acids. The germline CDR1 and CDR2 sequences are LGHNA and YNFKEQ. The DNA for the CDR3 is TGTGCCAGCAGCCAAGCAGTACTGGCGGGAGGAGACAATGAGCAGTTCTTC. This encodes CASSQAVLAGGDNEQFF.

This chain uses TRBV2 with TRBJ2-7; D remains unclear. The CDR3 contains 15 residues. The V end lost 6 bases, the J end lost 1 base, and 16 bases lay between the germline ends. Looked up from germline, CDR1 is SNHLY and CDR2 is FYNNEI. CDR3 residues: CASRLEPLGSYEQYF. In DNA, the CDR3 is TGTGCCAGCAGGCTAGAACCCCTCGGGTCCTACGAGCAGTACTTC.

The rearrangement links TRBV11-3 to TRBJ2-1; perhaps TRBD2 as D (5 bases). Deletions cut 1 base from V and 2 bases from J, with 9 bases between. In germline, CDR1 is SGHNT, CDR2 YENEEA. The CDR3 contains 15 residues. Here the CDR3 reads CASSLGGGAYNEQFF. The DNA of the CDR3 is TGTGCCAGCAGCTTAGGTGGAGGTGCCTACAATGAGCAGTTCTTC.

The J gene is TRBJ1-5, the V gene TRBV9; D possibly corresponds to TRBD1 (6 bases). V gave up 4 bases and J gave up 4 bases, with 15 bases separating them. Per the germline V gene, CDR1 is SGDLS and CDR2 is YYNGEE. The CDR3 loop spans 15 amino acids. The CDR3 bases are TGTGCCAGCAGCCTGGGGGCCGGGCTGAATCAGCCCCAGCATTTT. This gives the protein CASSLGAGLNQPQHF.

The chain links TRBV19 to TRBJ2-6; a possible D gene is TRBD2 (5 bases). The CDR3 runs 16 residues. From germline, CDR1 is LNHDA and CDR2 SQIVND (reference sequence). Deletions cut 7 bases from V and 0 bases from J, with 13 bases between. The CDR3 DNA is TGTGCCAGTAATTTGGGAGTTAACTCTGGGGCCAACGTCCTGACTTTC. Its protein product is CASNLGVNSGANVLTF. The whole variable domain, remainder taken from reference TRBV19 and TRBJ2-6, is DGGITQSPKYLFRKEGQNVTLSCEQNLNHDAMYWYRQDPGQGLRLIYYSQIVNDFQKGDIAEGYSVSREKKESFPLTVTSAQKNPTAFYLCASNLGVNSGANVLTFGAGSRLTVL.

The chain recombines TRBV6-6 with TRBJ2-7; 10 bases map to TRBD1. The CDR3 contains 15 residues. Germline V lookup: CDR1 MNHNY, CDR2 SVGAGI (reference sequence). Losses at the gene ends were 7 bases for V and 4 bases for J; bases not matched to a gene: 10. The CDR3 bases are TGTGCCAGCACCCCGACAGGGGGCGGCCCTTACGAGCAGTACTTC. This gives the protein CASTPTGGGPYEQYF.

This clone was seen only once. The chain uses TRBV6-1 and TRBJ1-1, with D possibly matching TRBD1 (6 bases). V was cut by 4 bases and J by 5 bases, with 20 bases left in between. Germline CDR1 and CDR2: MNHNS and SASEGT. This CDR3 contains 16 residues. DNA for the CDR3: TGTGCCAGCAGTGTTCCGAATAGGGGGGGCCGAACTGAAGCTTTCTTT. Encoded protein: CASSVPNRGGRTEAFF.

This chain joins TRBV5-5 and TRBJ2-1; D may be TRBD2 (5 bases). Trimming took 6 bases from V and 0 from J, leaving 13 bases between them. The CDR3 contains 15 residues. Germline V gene sequence: CDR1 SGHKS, CDR2 YYEKEE (reference sequence). The CDR3 region has the DNA TGTGCCAGCACCCTCGACGGGGACTCCTACAATGAGCAGTTCTTC. It translates to CASTLDGDSYNEQFF.

The rearrangement links TRBV4-2 to TRBJ2-1; 7 bases line up with TRBD2. The V gene's germline CDR1 is LGHNA and CDR2 YNFKEQ. The V and J ends lost 0 bases and 4 bases, in that order; junction bases with no gene match: 6. The CDR3 runs 16 residues. CDR3 DNA: TGTGCCAGCAGCCAAGATCGGCTAGCGGTTTACAATGAGCAGTTCTTC. Protein sequence: CASSQDRLAVYNEQFF.

The J gene is TRBJ1-2, the V gene TRBV27; 7 bases fit TRBD1. J lost 2 bases, V lost 5 bases, and 2 bases had no gene match. Looked up from germline, CDR1 is MNHEY and CDR2 is SMNVEV (reference sequence). The CDR3 sequence is 13 residues long. The CDR3: CASSRDRNYGYTF. The CDR3 nucleotides are TGTGCCAGCAGTAGGGACAGAAACTATGGCTACACCTTC.

V usage is TRBV4-1 and J usage is TRBJ2-5; 13 bases agree with TRBD2. Trimming cost V 3 bases and J 3 bases; bases outside gene matches: 4. The CDR3 sequence is 16 residues long. Germline CDR1 reads MGHRA; CDR2 reads YSYEKL. DNA for the CDR3: TGCGCCAGCAGCCATACTAGCGGGGGGGGAAAAGAGACCCAGTACTTC. It is translated as CASSHTSGGGKETQYF.

The rearrangement joins TRBV7-9 to TRBJ2-3; 12 bases match TRBD2. The ends lost 6 bases at V and 1 base at J; junction bases unmatched: 2. The CDR3 has 15 residues. Per germline, CDR1 SEHNR and CDR2 FQNEAQ (reference sequence). CDR3 DNA: TGTGCCAGCAGGAGACTAGCGGGGGGCACAGATACGCAGTATTTT. Its protein is CASRRLAGGTDTQYF.

This clone was seen just once. V gene TRBV5-4 combines with J gene TRBJ2-7; 10 bases align to TRBD2. This CDR3 has 15 amino acids. The V gene end was trimmed by 4 bases and the J gene end by 4 bases; junction bases not matched to a gene: 8. Germline assignment: CDR1 SGHNT and CDR2 YYREEE (reference sequence). The CDR3 sequence: CASSDERGGPYEQYF. The DNA of the CDR3 is TGTGCCAGCAGCGACGAGCGGGGGGGCCCTTACGAGCAGTACTTC.

This clone appeared a single time. The rearrangement joins TRBV7-9 to TRBJ2-7, with 10 positions matching TRBD2. Looked up from germline, CDR1 is SEHNR and CDR2 is FQNEAQ (reference sequence). V dropped 1 base and J dropped 5; count of bases not matched to a gene: 11. The length of the CDR3 is 17 residues. CDR3 sequence reads: CASSLEGGGLAGDEQYF. CDR3 bases: TGTGCCAGCAGCTTAGAGGGGGGAGGGCTAGCGGGGGACGAGCAGTACTTC.

This clone was observed once. The chain carries TRBV9 and TRBJ2-3; 9 nucleotides line up with TRBD2. CDR1 is SGDLS and CDR2 is YYNGEE in the germline V gene. With 6 bases clipped from V and 2 bases from J, the junction kept 7 bases outside the gene matches. This CDR3 spans 15 amino acids. The CDR3 DNA reads as TGTGCCAGCACCAGACTAGCGGCTTTCACAGATACGCAGTATTTT. Protein: CASTRLAAFTDTQYF.

The chain couples TRBV6-1 to TRBJ1-2, with a tentative D call TRBD1 (5 bases). Germline-derived CDR1 and CDR2 are MNHNS and SASEGT. The CDR3 extends over 15 amino acids. The V end was cut by 6 bases, the J end by 0 bases, with 14 bases between. CDR3 region: CASRGTTAPNYGYTF. The DNA of the CDR3 is TGTGCCAGCAGGGGAACGACAGCCCCTAACTATGGCTACACCTTC.

The gene calls are TRBV5-1 and TRBJ2-7; D ambiguous. The CDR3 contains 14 residues. Germline CDR1 and CDR2: SGHRS and YFSETQ. Trimming shortened V by 0 bases and J by 2 bases, and 9 bases separated the two germline ends. CDR3 nucleotide sequence: TGCGCCAGCAGCTTGGCCCCTCAGACCTACGAGCAGTACTTC. Protein product: CASSLAPQTYEQYF.